This entry concerns a single TCR beta chain. No antigen is known for it. This specimen belongs to a study of blood T cells in healthy people across ages. General study findings and limits: Diversity figures derived from one million T cells were judged to underestimate the true value. A strong correlation was seen between TCR beta diversity and naive T cell percentage.

The CDR3 is made up of 13 amino acids. Looked up from germline, CDR1 is MNHEY and CDR2 is SMNVEV (reference sequence). The authors ran a second PCR of about 7 to 11 cycles using a sample-barcoded 5' primer and a J-beta primer mix. TCRdb called the 5' RACE reads again in MiXCR, with one record for every CDR3 protein. The sample includes about 1.4 million distinct CDR3 sequences, roughly 59% of them seen just once. The sequence derives from a young man in good health. The chain employs TRBV27 and TRBJ1-4; the D is unclear. Gene TRBJ2-2 matches the end of the DNA better, so the J call may be wrong. Sequencing was done on a sample of blood. For the CDR3, the DNA is TGTGCCAGCAGTTTTCAGAGTCCCGGGGAGCTGTTTTTT. It specifies CASSFQSPGELFF.